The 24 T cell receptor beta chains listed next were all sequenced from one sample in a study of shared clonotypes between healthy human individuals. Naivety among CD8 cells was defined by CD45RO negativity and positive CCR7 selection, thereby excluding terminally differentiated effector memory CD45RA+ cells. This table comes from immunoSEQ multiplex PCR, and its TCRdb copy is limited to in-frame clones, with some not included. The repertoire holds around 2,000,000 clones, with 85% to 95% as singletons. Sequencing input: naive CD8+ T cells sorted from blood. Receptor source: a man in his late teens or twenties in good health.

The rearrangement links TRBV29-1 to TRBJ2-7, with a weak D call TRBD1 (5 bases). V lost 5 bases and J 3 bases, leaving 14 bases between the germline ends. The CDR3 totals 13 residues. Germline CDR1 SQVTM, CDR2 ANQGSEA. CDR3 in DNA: TGCAGCGTTCCGGACATGTTGGGCTACGAGCAGTACTTC. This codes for CSVPDMLGYEQYF.

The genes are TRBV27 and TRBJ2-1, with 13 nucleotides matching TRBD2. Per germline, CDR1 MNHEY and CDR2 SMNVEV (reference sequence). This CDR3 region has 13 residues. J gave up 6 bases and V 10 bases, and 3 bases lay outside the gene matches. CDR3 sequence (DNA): TGTGCCACCACTAGCGGGGGGGCCAATGAGCAGTTCTTC. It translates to CATTSGGANEQFF.

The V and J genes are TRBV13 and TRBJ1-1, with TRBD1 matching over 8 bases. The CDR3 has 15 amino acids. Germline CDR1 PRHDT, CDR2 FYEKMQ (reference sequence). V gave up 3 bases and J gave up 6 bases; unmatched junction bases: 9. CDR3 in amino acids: CASSLYQGARPEAFF. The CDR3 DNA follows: TGTGCCAGCAGCTTGTATCAGGGGGCCCGCCCTGAAGCTTTCTTT.

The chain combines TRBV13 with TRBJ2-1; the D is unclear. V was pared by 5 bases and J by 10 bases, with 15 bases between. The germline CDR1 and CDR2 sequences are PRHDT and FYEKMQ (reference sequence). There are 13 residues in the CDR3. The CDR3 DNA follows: TGTGCCAGCAGCGATAATACGCAACGGGAGCAGTTCTTC. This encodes CASSDNTQREQFF.

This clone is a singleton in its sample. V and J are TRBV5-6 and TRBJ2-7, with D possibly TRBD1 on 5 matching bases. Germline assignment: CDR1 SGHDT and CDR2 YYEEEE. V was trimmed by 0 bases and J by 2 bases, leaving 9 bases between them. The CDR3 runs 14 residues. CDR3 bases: TGTGCCAGCAGCTTGGAACAGGTCGCCTACGAGCAGTACTTC. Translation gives CASSLEQVAYEQYF.

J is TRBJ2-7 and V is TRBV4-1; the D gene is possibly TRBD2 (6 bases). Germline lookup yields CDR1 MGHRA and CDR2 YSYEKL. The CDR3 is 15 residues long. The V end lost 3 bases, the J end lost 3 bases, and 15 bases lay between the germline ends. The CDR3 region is CASSQVLAHYYEQYF. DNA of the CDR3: TGCGCCAGCAGCCAGGTTCTAGCGCATTACTACGAGCAGTACTTC.

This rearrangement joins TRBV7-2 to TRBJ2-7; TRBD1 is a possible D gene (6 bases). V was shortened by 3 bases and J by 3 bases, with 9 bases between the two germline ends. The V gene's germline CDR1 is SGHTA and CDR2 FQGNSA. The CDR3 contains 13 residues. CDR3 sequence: CASSLTGFYEQYF. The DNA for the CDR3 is TGTGCCAGCAGCTTGACAGGTTTCTACGAGCAGTACTTC. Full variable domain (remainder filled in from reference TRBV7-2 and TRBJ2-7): GAGVSQSPSNKVTEKGKDVELRCDPISGHTALYWYRQSLGQGLEFLIYFQGNSAPDKSGLPSDRFSAERTGGSVSTLTIQRTQQEDSAVYLCASSLTGFYEQYFGPGTRLTVT.

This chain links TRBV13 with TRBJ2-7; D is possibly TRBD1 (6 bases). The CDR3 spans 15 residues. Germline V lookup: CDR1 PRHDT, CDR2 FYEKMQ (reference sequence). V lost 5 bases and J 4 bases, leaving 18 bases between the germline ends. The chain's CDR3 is CASSHQAKGVYEQYF. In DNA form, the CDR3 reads TGTGCCAGCAGCCATCAGGCTAAGGGGGTATACGAGCAGTACTTC.

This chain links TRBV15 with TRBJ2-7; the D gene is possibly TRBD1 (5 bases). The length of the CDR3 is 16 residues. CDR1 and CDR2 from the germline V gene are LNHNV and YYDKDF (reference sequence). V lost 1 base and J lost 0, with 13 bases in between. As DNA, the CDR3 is TGTGCCACCAGCAGAGCCGCAGGGATGAGCTCCTACGAGCAGTACTTC. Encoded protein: CATSRAAGMSSYEQYF.

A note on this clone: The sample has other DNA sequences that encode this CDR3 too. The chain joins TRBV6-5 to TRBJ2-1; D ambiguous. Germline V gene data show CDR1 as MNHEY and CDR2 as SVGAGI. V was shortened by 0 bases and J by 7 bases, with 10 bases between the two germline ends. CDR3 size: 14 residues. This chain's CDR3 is CASSYSEGSNEQFF. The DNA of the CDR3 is TGTGCCAGCAGTTACTCGGAAGGATCGAATGAGCAGTTCTTC.

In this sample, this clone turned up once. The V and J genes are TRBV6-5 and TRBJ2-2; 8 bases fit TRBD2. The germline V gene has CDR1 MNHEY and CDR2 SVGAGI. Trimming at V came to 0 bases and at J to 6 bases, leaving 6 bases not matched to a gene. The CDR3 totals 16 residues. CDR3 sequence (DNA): TGTGCCAGCAGTTACTCAACGGGAGGGCCTGCCGGGGAGCTGTTTTTT. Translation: CASSYSTGGPAGELFF.

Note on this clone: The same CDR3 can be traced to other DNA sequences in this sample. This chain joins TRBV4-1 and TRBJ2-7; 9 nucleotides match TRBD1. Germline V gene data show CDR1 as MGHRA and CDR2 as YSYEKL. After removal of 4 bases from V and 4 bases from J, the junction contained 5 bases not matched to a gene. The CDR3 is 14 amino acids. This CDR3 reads CASSPGQGLYEQYF. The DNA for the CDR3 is TGCGCCAGCAGCCCGGGACAGGGACTATACGAGCAGTACTTC.

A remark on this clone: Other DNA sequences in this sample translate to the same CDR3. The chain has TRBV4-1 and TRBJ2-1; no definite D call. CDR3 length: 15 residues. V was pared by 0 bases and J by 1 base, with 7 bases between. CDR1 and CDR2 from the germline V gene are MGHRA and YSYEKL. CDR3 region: CASSQDGSSYNEQFF. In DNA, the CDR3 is TGCGCCAGCAGCCAAGATGGTAGTTCCTACAATGAGCAGTTCTTC.

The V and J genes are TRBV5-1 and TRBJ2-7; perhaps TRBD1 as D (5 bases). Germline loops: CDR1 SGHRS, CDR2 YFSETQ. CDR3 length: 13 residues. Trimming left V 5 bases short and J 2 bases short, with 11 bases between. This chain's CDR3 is CASRGELAYEQYF. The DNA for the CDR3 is TGCGCCAGCAGAGGGGAACTCGCCTACGAGCAGTACTTC.

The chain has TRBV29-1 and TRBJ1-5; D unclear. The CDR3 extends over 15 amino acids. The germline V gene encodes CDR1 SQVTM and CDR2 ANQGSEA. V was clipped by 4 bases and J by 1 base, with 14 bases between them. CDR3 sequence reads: CSVALGPGSNQPQHF. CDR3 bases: TGCAGCGTTGCTTTGGGCCCGGGAAGCAATCAGCCCCAGCATTTT.

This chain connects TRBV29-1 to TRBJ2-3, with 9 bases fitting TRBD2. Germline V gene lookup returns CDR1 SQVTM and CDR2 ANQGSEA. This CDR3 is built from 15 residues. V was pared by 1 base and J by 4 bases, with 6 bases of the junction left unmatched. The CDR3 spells CSVEGTSDGADTQYF. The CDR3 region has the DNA TGCAGCGTTGAAGGGACTAGCGACGGGGCAGATACGCAGTATTTT.

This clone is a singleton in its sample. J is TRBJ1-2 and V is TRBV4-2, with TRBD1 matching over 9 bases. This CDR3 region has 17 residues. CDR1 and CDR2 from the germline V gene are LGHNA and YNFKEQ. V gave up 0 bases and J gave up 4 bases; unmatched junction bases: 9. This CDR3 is CASSQEMTGGVIYGYTF. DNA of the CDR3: TGTGCCAGCAGCCAAGAAATGACAGGGGGAGTGATCTATGGCTACACCTTC.

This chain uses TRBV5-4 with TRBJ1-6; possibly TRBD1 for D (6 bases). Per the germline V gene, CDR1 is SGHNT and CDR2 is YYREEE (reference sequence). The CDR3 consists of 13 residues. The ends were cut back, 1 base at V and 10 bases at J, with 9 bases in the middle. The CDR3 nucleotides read TGTGCCAGCAGCTTGCCAGGGGACTCACCCCTCCACTTT. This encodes CASSLPGDSPLHF.

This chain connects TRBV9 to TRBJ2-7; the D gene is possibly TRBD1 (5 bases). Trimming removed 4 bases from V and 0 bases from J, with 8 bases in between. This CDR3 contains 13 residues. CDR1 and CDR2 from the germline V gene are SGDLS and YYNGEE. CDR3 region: CASSLDSSYEQYF. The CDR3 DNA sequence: TGTGCCAGCAGCTTAGACAGCTCCTACGAGCAGTACTTC.

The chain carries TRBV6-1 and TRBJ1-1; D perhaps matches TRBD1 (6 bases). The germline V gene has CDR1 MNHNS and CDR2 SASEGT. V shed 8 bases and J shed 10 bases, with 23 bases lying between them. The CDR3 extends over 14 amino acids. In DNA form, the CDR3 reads TGTGCCAGCCGACCAATAGGGGGAGGGTTGGGAGCTTTCTTT. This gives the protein CASRPIGGGLGAFF.

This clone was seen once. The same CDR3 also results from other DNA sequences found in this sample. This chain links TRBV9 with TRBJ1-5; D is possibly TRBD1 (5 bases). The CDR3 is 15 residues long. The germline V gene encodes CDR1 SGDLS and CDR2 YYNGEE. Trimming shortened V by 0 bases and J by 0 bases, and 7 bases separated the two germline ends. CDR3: CASSVEGNSNQPQHF. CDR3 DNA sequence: TGTGCCAGCAGCGTAGAGGGGAATAGCAATCAGCCCCAGCATTTT.

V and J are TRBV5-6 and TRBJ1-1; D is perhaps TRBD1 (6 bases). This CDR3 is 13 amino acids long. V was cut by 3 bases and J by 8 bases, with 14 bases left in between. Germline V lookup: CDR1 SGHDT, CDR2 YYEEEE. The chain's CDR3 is CASSSQTGLEAFF. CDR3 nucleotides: TGTGCCAGCAGCTCCCAGACAGGACTAGAAGCTTTCTTT.

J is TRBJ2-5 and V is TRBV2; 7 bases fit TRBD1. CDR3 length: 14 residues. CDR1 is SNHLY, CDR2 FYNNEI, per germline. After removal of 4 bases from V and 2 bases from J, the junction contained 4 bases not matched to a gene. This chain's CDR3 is CASSGGQEQETQYF. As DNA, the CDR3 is TGTGCCAGCAGTGGCGGACAGGAACAAGAGACCCAGTACTTC. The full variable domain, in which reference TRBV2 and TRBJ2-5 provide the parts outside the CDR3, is EPEVTQTPSHQVTQMGQEVILRCVPISNHLYFYWYRQILGQKVEFLVSFYNNEISEKSEIFDDQFSVERPDGSNFTLKIRSTKLEDSAMYFCASSGGQEQETQYFGPGTRLLVL.

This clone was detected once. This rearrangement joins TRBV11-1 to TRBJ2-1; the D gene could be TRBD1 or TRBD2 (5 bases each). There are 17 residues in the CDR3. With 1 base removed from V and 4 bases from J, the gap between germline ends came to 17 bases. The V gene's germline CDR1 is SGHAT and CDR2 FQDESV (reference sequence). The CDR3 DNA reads TGTGCCAGCAGCTTAGGCCAAGAGGGACCTTATTACAATGAGCAGTTCTTC. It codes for CASSLGQEGPYYNEQFF.